These T cell receptor beta chains were read from a single sample in a study of blood T cell repertoires in COVID-19. TCRdb's copy holds only in-frame clones and misses some; the assay was immunoSEQ multiplex PCR. The table lists 140,000 to 150,000 clones, around 90% of them singletons. Input material: peripheral blood. All receptors come from a woman in her forties or fifties with acute or convalescent COVID-19. The CDR3 runs from the conserved cysteine through the conserved F or W. Each record gives: J gene, D gene, clone size, CDR3 length, V gene, CDR3 protein, CDR3 DNA. D genes are given only for firm matches. Size values are once, few and many counts, or a class for expanded clones, and some rows have none.

TRBJ2-7	TRBD1	-	14	TRBV28	CASSFLGDRVEQYF	TGTGCCAGCAGTTTCCTTGGGGACAGGGTCGAGCAGTACTTC
TRBJ1-1	-	once	14	TRBV19	CASSIEGGSTEAFF	TGTGCCAGTAGTATAGAAGGGGGAAGCACTGAAGCTTTCTTT
TRBJ2-3	TRBD1	-	17	TRBV19	CASSITGQGAGTDTQYF	TGTGCCAGTAGTATCACCGGACAGGGGGCAGGCACAGATACGCAGTATTTT
TRBJ1-5	-	-	14	TRBV30	CAWSVLPGGQPQHF	TGTGCCTGGAGTGTACTCCCCGGGGGACAGCCCCAGCATTTT
TRBJ1-2	TRBD1	-	14	TRBV5-4	CASSVRDRGFGYTF	TGTGCCAGCAGCGTCCGGGACAGGGGATTTGGCTACACCTTC
TRBJ1-5	-	-	15	TRBV10-2	CASSDRSLSNQPQHF	TGCGCCAGCAGTGACCGGTCCCTTAGCAATCAGCCCCAGCATTTT
TRBJ1-2	-	-	15	TRBV5-8	CASSLDPTDDYGYTF	TGTGCCAGCAGCTTGGATCCGACAGATGACTATGGCTACACCTTC
TRBJ2-5	-	-	15	TRBV10-3	CAISDRASTGETQYF	TGTGCCATCAGTGATAGGGCTTCAACAGGGGAGACCCAGTACTTC
TRBJ2-7	TRBD1	-	16	TRBV6-5	CASSYSGQGLSYEQYF	TGTGCCAGCAGTTACTCCGGACAGGGGCTCTCCTACGAGCAGTACTTC
TRBJ2-2	-	-	15	TRBV5-1	CASSFGLIDTGELFF	TGCGCCAGCAGCTTCGGACTCATAGACACCGGGGAGCTGTTTTTT
TRBJ2-7	-	-	14	TRBV10-3	CAISENRASYEQYF	TGTGCCATCAGTGAGAACAGGGCCTCCTACGAGCAGTACTTC
TRBJ1-2	TRBD1	-	15	TRBV25-1	CASSESLTGVYGYTF	TGTGCCAGCAGTGAATCTCTAACAGGGGTCTATGGCTACACCTTC
TRBJ1-5	TRBD1	-	15	TRBV7-6	CASSSGQGRYQPQHF	TGTGCCAGCAGCTCTGGACAGGGTAGATATCAGCCCCAGCATTTT